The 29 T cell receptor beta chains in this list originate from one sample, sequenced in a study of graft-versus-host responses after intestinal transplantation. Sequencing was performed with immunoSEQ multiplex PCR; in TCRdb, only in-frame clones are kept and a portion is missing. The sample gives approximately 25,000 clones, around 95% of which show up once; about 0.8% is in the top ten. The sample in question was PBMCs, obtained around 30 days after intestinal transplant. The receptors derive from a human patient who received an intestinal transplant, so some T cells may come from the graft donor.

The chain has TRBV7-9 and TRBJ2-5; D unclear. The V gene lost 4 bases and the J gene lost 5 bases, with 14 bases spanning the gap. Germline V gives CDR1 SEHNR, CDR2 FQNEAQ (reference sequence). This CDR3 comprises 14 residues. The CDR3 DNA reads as TGTGCCAGCAGCTCGACTTTAGACGAGGAGACCCAGTACTTC. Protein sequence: CASSSTLDEETQYF.

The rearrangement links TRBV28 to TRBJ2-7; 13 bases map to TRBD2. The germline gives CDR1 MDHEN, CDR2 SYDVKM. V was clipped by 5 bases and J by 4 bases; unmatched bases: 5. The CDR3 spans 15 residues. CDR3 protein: CASSPGTSGTYEQYF. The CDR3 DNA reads TGTGCCAGCAGTCCCGGGACTAGCGGGACGTACGAGCAGTACTTC.

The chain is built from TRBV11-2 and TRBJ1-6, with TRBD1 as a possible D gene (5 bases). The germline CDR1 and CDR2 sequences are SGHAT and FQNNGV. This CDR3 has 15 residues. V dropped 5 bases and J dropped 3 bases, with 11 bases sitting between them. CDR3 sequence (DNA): TGTGCCAGCAGCACGAGACAGTTCTATAATTCACCCCTCCACTTT. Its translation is CASSTRQFYNSPLHF.

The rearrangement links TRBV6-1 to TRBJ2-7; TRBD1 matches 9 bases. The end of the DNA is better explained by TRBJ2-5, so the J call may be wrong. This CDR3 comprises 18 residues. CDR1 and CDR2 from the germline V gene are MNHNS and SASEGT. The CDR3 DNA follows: TGTGCCAGCAGTGAATACGGGACAGGGTTTATCAGAGGAGAGACCCAGTACTTC. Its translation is CASSEYGTGFIRGETQYF.

In DNA, the CDR3 is TGTGCCAGCAGTGCCGGTGAAGCTTTCTTT. It codes for CASSAGEAFF. The chain couples TRBV25-1 to TRBJ1-1; D is ambiguous. Germline values: CDR1 MGHDK, CDR2 SYGVNS. The CDR3 length is 10 residues. Trimming shortened V by 4 bases and J by 7 bases, and 4 bases separated the two germline ends.

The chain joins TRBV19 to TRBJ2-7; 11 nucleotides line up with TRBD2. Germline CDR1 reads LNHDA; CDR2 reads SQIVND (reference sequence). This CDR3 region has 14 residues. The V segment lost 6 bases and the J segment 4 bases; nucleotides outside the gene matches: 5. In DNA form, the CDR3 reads TGTGCCAGTAGCCGGGGACTAGCGGTATACGAGCAGTACTTC. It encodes CASSRGLAVYEQYF.

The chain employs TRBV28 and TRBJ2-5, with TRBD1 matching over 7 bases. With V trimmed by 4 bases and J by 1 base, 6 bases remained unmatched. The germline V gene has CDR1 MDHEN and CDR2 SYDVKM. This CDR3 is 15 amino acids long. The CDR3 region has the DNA TGTGCCAGCAGTTGGATCCGGGACAGCCAAGAGACCCAGTACTTC. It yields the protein CASSWIRDSQETQYF.

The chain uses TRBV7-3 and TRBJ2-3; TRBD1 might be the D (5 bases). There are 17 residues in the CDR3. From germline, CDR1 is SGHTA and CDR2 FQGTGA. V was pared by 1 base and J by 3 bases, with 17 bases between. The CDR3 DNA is TGTGCCAGCAGCTTAATGGGGCGCAGGGTTAGAACAGATACGCAGTATTTT. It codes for CASSLMGRRVRTDTQYF.

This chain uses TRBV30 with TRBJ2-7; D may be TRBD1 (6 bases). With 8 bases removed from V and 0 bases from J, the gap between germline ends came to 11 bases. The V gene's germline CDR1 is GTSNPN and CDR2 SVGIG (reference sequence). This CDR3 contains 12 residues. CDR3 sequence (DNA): TGTGCCCGACGGGACAACTCCTACGAGCAGTACTTC. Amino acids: CARRDNSYEQYF.

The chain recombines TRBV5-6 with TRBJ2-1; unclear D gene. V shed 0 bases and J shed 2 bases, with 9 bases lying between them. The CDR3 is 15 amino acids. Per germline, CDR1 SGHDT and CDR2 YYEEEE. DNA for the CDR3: TGTGCCAGCAGCTTGGGCAGGCAAACCTACAATGAGCAGTTCTTC. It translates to CASSLGRQTYNEQFF.

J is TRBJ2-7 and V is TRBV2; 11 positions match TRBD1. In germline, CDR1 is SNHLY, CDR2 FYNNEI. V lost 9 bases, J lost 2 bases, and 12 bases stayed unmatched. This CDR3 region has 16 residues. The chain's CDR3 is CASPPARDRGTYEQYF. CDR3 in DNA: TGTGCCAGTCCCCCTGCCCGGGACAGGGGGACCTACGAGCAGTACTTC.

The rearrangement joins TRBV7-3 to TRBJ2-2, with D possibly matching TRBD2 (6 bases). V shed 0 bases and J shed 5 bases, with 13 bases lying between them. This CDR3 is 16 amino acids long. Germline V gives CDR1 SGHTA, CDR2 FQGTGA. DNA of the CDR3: TGTGCCAGCAGCTTAACGAGTAGCGGTTATACCGGGGAGCTGTTTTTT. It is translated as CASSLTSSGYTGELFF.

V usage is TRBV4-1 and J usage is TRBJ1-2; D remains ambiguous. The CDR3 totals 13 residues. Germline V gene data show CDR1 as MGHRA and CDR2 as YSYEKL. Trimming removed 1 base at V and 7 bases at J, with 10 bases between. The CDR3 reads CASSQVYGLGYTF. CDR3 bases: TGCGCCAGCAGCCAAGTTTACGGGCTTGGCTACACCTTC.

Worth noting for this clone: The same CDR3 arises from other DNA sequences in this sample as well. CDR3 DNA: TGTGCCTGGAGTGCCCGGGGGGGCGCCACTGAAGCTTTCTTT. As protein: CAWSARGGATEAFF. The V call is TRBV30, the J call TRBJ1-1; D possibly corresponds to TRBD1 (6 bases). Germline V gene lookup returns CDR1 GTSNPN and CDR2 SVGIG (reference sequence). The length of the CDR3 is 14 residues. The V end was cut by 1 base, the J end by 4 bases, with 13 bases between.

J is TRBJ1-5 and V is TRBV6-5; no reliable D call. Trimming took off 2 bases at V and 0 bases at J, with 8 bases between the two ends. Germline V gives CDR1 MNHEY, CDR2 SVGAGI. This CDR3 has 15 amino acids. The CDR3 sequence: CASSYRSGSNQPQHF. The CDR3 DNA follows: TGTGCCAGCAGTTACCGGTCGGGTAGCAATCAGCCCCAGCATTTT.

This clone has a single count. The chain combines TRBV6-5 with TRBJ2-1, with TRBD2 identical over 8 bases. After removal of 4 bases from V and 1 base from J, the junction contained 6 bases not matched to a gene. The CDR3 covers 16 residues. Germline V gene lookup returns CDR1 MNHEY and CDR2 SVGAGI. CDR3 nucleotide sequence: TGTGCCAGCAGTTCCCGAGTAGCGGGGTCCTACAATGAGCAGTTCTTC. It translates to CASSSRVAGSYNEQFF.

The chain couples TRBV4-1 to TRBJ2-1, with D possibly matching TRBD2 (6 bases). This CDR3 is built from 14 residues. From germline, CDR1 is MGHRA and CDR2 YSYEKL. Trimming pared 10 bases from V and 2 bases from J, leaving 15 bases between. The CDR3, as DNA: TGCGCCACCTCCCAGGGAGGAACCTACAATGAGCAGTTCTTC. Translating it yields CATSQGGTYNEQFF.

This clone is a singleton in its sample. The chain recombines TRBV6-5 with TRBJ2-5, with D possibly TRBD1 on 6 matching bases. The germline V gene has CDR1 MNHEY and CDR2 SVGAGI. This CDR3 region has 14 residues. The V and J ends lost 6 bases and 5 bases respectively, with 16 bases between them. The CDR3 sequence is CASRREQGEETQYF. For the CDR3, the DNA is TGTGCCAGCAGACGAGAACAGGGAGAGGAGACCCAGTACTTC.

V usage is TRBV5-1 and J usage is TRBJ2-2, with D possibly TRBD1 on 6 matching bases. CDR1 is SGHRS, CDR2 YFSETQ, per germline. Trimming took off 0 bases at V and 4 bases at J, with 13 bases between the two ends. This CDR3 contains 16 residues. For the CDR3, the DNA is TGCGCCAGCAGCTTGGGCCAGGGGTTTGCCACCGGGGAGCTGTTTTTT. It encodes CASSLGQGFATGELFF. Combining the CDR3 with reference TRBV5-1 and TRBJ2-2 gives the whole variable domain KAGVTQTPRYLIKTRGQQVTLSCSPISGHRSVSWYQQTPGQGLQFLFEYFSETQRNKGNFPGRFSGRQFSNSRSEMNVSTLELGDSALYLCASSLGQGFATGELFFGEGSRLTVL.

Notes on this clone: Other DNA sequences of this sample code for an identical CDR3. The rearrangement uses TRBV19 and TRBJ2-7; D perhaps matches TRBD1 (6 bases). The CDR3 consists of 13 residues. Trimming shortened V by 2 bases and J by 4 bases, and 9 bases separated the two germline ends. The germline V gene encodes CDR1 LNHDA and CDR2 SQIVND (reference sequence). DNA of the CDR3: TGTGCCAGTAGTATAAGCAGGGGATACGAGCAGTACTTC. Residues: CASSISRGYEQYF.

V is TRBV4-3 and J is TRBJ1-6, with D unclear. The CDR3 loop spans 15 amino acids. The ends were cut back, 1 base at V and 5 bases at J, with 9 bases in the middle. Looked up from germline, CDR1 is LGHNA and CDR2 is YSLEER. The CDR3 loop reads CASSQGTANNSPLHF. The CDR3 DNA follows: TGCGCCAGCAGCCAAGGGACGGCGAATAATTCACCCCTCCACTTT.

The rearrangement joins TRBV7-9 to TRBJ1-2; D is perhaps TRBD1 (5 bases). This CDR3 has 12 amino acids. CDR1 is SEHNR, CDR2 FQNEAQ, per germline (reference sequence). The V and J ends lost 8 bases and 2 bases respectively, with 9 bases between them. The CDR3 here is CASGGENYGYTF. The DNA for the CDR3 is TGTGCCAGCGGGGGGGAAAACTATGGCTACACCTTC.

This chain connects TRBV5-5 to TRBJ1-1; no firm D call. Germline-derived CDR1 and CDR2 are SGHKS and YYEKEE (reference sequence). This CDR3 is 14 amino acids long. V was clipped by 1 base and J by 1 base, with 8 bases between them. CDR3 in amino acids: CASSLKAANTEAFF. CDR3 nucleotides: TGTGCCAGCAGCTTGAAGGCGGCGAACACTGAAGCTTTCTTT.

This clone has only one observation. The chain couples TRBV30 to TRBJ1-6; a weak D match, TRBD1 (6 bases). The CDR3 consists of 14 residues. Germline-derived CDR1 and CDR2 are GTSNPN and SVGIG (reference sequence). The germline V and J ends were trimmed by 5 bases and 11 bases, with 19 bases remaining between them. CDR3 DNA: TGTGCCTGGGCCCTCCGGACAGCCCTTCCACCCCTCCACTTT. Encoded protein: CAWALRTALPPLHF.

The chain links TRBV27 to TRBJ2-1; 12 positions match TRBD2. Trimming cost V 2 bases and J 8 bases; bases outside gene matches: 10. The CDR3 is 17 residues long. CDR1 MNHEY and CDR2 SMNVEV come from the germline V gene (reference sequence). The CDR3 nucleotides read TGTGCCAGCAGTTTAATCCCGACTAGCGGGAGAGAGGATGAGCAGTTCTTC. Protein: CASSLIPTSGREDEQFF.

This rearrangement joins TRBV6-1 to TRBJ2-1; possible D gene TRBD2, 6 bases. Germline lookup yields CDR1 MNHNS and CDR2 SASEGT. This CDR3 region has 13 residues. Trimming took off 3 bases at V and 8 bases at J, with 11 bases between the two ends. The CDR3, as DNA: TGTGCCAGCAGTGAGACGGAGGGCGATGAGCAGTTCTTC. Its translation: CASSETEGDEQFF.

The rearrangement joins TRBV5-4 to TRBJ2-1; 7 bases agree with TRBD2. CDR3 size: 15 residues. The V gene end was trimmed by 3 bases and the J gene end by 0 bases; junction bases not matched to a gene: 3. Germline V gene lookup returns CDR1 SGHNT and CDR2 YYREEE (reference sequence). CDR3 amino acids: CASSYRGSSYNEQFF. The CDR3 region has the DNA TGTGCCAGCAGCTACCGCGGGAGCTCCTACAATGAGCAGTTCTTC.

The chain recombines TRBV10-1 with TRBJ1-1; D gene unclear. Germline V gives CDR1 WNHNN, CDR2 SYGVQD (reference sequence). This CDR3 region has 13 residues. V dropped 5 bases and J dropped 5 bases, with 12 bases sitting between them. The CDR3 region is CASSITPGTEAFF. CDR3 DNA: TGCGCCAGCAGTATAACACCTGGGACTGAAGCTTTCTTT.

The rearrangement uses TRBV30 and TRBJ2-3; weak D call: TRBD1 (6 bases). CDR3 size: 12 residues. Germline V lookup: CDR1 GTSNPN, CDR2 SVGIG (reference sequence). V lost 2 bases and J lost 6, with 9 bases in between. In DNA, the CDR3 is TGTGCCTGGAGTTTCGACAGGGATACGCAGTATTTT. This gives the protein CAWSFDRDTQYF.